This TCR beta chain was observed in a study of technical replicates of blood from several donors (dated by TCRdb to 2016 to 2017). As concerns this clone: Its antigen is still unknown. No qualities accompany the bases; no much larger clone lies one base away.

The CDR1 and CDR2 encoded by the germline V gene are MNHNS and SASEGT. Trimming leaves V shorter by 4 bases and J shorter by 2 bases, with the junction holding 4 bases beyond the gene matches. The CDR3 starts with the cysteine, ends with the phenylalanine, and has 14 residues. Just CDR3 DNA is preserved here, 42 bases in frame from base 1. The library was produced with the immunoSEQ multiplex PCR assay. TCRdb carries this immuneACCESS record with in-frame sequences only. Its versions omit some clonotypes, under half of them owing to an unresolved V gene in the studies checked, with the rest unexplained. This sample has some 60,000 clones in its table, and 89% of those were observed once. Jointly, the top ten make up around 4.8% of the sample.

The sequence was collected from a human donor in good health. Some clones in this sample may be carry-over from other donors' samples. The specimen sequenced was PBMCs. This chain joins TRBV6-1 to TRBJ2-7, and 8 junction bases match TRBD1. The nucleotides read TGTGCCAGCAGTGTCGACAGGGGACCCTACGAGCAGTACTTC. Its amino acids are CASSVDRGPYEQYF.